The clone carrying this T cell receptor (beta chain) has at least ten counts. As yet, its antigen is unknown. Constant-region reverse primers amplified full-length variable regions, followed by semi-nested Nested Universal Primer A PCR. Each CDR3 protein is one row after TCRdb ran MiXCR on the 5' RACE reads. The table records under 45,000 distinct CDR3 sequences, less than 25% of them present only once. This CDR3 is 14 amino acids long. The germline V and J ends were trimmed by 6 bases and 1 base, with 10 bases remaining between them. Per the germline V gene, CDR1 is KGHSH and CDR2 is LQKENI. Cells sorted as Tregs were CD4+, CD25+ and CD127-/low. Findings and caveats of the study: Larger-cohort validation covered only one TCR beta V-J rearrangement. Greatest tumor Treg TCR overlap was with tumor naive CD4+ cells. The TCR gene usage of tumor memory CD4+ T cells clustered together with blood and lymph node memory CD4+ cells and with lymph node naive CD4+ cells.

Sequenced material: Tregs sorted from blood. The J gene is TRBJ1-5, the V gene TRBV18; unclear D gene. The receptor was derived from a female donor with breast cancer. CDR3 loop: CASSREQSNQPQHF. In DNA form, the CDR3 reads TGTGCCAGCTCCCGGGAGCAGAGCAATCAGCCCCAGCATTTT.